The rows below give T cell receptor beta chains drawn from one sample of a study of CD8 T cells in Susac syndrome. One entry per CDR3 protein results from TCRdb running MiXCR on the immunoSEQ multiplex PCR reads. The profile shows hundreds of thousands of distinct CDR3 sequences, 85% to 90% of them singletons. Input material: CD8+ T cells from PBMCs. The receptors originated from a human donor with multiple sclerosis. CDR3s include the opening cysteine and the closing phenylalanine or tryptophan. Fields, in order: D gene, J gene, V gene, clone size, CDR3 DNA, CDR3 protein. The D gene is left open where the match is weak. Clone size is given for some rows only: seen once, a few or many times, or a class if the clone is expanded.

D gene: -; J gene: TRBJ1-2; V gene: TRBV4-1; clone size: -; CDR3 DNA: TGCGCCAGCAGCCAAGGTCCAGGGGAATATGGCTACACCTTC; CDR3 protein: CASSQGPGEYGYTF
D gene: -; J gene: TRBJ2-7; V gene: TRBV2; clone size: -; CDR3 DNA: TGTGCCAGCAGTGGGGGGCCAGCCTACGAGCAGTACTTC; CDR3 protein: CASSGGPAYEQYF
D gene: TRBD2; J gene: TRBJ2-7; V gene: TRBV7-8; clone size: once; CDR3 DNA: TGTGCCAGCAGCTCCTCCGAAAGCGGGACGAGGCACGAGCAGTACTTC; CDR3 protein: CASSSSESGTRHEQYF
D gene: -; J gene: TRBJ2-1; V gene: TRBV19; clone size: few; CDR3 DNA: TGTGCCAGTAGTACCCAGGGGAGCTACAATGAGCAGTTCTTC; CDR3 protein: CASSTQGSYNEQFF
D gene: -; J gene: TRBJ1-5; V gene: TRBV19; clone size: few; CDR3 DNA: TGTGCCAGTAGTATGGGAGGAAATCAGCCCCAGCATTTT; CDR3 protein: CASSMGGNQPQHF
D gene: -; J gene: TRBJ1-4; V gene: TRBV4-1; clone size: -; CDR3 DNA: TGCGCCAGCAGCCGGGATATTAATGAAAAACTGTTTTTT; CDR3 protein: CASSRDINEKLFF
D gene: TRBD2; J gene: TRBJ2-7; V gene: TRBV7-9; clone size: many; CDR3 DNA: TGTGCCAGCAGCCGATTAATCATAGCGGGAGGATACGAGCAGTACTTC; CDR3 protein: CASSRLIIAGGYEQYF
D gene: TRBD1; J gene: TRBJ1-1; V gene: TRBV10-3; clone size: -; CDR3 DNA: TGTGCCATCAGTGAGTCCCGGACAGGGGTAGTGGGCACTGAAGCTTTCTTT; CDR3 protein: CAISESRTGVVGTEAFF
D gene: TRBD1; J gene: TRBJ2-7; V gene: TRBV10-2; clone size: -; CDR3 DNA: TGCGCCAGCAGTGAGCACAGGGGCTACGAGCAGTACTTC; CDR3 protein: CASSEHRGYEQYF
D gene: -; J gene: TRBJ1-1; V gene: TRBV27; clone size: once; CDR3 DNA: TGTGCCAGCAGTTTACCGGGCCGTGAAGCTTTCTTT; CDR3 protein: CASSLPGREAFF
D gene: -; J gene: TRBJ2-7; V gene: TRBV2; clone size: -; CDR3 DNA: TGTGCCAGCAGTGAAAGGGGTGTCCACGAGCAGTACTTC; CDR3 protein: CASSERGVHEQYF
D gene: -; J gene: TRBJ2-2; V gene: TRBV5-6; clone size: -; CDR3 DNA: TGTGCCAGCAGCAAAGGACAATACTCGAACACCGGGGAGCTGTTTTTT; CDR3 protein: CASSKGQYSNTGELFF
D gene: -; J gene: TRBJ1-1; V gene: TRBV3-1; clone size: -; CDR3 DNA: TGTGCCAGCAGCCAAACGGTTTACACTGAAGCTTTCTTT; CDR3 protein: CASSQTVYTEAFF
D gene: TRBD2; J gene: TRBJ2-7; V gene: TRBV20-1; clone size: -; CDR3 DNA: TGCAGTGCTAGAGAGACTAGCGGGAGTAGCGAGCAGTACTTC; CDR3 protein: CSARETSGSSEQYF
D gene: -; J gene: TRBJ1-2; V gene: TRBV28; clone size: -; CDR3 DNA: TGTGCCAGCAGGACACCCGGGAACCTGGGAGGCTACACCTTC; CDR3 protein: CASRTPGNLGGYTF
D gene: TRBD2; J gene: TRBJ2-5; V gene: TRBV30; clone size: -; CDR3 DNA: TGTGCCTGGAGTGTTGGGGCTAGCGGGACCGCGGAGACCCAGTACTTC; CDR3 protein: CAWSVGASGTAETQYF
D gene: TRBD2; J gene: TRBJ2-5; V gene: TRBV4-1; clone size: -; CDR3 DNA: TGCGCCAGCAGCCAGGAGACTAGCGGGTGGCAAGAGACCCAGTACTTC; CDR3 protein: CASSQETSGWQETQYF
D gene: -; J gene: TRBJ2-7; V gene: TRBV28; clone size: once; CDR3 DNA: TGTGCCAGTAATACCCGTACGGACGAGCAGTACTTC; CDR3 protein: CASNTRTDEQYF
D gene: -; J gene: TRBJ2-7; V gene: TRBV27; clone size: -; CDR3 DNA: TGTGCCAGCAGTTTATCCCCTGGAAACGAGCAGTACTTC; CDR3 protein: CASSLSPGNEQYF
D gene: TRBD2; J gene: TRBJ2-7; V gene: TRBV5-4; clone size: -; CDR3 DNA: TGTGCCAGCAGCCCGACCGGGACTAGCATAAACGAGCAGTACTTC; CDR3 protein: CASSPTGTSINEQYF
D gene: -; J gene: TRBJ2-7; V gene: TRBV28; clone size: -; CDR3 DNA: TGTGCCAGCAGTTTTGTCCCCACGTCCTACGAGCAGTACTTC; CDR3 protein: CASSFVPTSYEQYF
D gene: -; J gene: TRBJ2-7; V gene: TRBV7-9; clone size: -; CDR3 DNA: TGTGCCAGCAGCTGGGGCGGCCTCGAGGAGCAGTACTTC; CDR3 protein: CASSWGGLEEQYF
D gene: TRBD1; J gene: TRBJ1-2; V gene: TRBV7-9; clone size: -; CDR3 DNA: TGTGCCAGCAGCTTAGAAGGGGGCGGAAACTATGGCTACACCTTC; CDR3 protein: CASSLEGGGNYGYTF
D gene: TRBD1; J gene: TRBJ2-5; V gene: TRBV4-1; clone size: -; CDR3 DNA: TGCGCCAGCAGCCACGCATCAGACAGGGCTCGGTACTTC; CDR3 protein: CASSHASDRARYF
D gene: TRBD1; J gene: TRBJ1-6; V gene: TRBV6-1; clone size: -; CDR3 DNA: TGTGCCAGCAGTGAAGCACCCCCGGGACAGGAGGGTAATTCACCCCTCCACTTT; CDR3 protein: CASSEAPPGQEGNSPLHF
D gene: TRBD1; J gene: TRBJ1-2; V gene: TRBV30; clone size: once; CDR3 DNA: TGTGCCTGGAGGGGGACAGTGTATGGCTACACCTTC; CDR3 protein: CAWRGTVYGYTF
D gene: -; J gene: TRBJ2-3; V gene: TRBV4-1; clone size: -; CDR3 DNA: TGCGCCAGCAGCCAAGAACTAGCCACAGATACGCAGTATTTT; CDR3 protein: CASSQELATDTQYF
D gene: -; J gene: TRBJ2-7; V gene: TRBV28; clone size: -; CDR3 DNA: TGTGCCAGCAGTGCCGTCGCGATCCCTAGCCACGAGCAGTACTTC; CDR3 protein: CASSAVAIPSHEQYF
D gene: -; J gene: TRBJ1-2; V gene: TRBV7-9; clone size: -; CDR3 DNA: TGTGCCAGCAGCCCGATCTTATGGACAGCCTATGGCTACACCTTC; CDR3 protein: CASSPILWTAYGYTF
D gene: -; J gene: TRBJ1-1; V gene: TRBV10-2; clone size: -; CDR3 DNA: TGCGCCAGCAGGCCCAGAGGGGGGCCTGAAGCTTTCTTT; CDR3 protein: CASRPRGGPEAFF
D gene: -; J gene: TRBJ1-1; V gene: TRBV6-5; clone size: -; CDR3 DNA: TGTGCCAGCAGTTACCGGGGCAAATGGACTGAAGCTTTCTTT; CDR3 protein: CASSYRGKWTEAFF
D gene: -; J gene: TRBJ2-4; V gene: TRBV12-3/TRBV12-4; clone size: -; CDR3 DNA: TGTGCCACAACGGGCAGTCCAGCCAAAAACATTCAGTACTTC; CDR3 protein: CATTGSPAKNIQYF
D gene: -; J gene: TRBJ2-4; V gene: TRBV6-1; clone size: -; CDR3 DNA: TGTGCCAGCAGTGAACAAGGGCCTATAGCCAAAAACATTCAGTACTTC; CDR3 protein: CASSEQGPIAKNIQYF
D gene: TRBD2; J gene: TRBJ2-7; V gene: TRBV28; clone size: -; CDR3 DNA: TGTGCCAGCAGTTTTATAGCGGGAGGGCAATACGAGCAGTACTTC; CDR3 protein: CASSFIAGGQYEQYF
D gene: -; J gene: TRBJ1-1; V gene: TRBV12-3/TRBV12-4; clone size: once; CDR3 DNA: TGTGCCAGCAGCAGTGAATTAGGGGTTAGGGTGTCCACTGAAGCTTTCTTT; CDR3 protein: CASSSELGVRVSTEAFF
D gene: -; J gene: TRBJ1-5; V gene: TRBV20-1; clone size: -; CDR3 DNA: TGCAGTGCTAGAGATATGGCCAACAATCAGCCCCAGCATTTT; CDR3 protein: CSARDMANNQPQHF
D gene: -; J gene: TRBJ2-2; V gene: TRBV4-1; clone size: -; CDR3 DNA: TGCGCCAGCAGCCAAGAGTCCGGGGACGGGGAGCTGTTTTTT; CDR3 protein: CASSQESGDGELFF
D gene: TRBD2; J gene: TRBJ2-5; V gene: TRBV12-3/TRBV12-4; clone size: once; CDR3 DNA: TGTGCCAGCAGTTTAGGTATCCTAGCGGGGGACCAAGAGACCCAGTACTTC; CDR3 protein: CASSLGILAGDQETQYF